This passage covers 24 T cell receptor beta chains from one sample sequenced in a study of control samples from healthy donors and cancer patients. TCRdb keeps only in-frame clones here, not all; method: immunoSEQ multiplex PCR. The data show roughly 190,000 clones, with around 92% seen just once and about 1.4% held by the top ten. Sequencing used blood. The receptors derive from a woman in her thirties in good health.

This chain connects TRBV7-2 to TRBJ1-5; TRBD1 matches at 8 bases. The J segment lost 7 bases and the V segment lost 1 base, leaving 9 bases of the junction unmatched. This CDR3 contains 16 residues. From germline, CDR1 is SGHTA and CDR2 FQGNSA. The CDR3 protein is CASSLGWRQGSQPQHF. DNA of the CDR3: TGTGCCAGCAGCTTAGGGTGGAGACAGGGGAGCCAGCCCCAGCATTTT.

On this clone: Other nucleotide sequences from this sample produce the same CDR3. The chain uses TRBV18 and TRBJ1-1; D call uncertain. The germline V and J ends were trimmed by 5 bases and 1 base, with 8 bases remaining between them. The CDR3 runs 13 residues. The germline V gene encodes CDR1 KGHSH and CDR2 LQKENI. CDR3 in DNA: TGTGCCAGCTCAAGGACGGGGAACACTGAAGCTTTCTTT. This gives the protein CASSRTGNTEAFF. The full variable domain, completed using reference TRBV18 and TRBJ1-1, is NAGVMQNPRHLVRRRGQEARLRCSPMKGHSHVYWYRQLPEEGLKFMVYLQKENIIDESGMPKERFSAEFPKEGPSILRIQQVVRGDSAAYFCASSRTGNTEAFFGQGTRLTVV.

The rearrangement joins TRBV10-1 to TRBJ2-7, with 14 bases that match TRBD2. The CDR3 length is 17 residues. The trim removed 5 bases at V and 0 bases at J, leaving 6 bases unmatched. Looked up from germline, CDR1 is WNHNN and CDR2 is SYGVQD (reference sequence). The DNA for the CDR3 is TGCGCCAGCAGTAGGACTAGCGGGAGGCCGAGCTCCTACGAGCAGTACTTC. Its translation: CASSRTSGRPSSYEQYF.

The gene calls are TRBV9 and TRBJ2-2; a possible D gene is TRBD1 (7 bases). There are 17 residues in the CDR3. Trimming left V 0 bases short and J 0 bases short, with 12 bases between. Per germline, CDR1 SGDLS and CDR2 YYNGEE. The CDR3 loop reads CASSVGRDSANTGELFF. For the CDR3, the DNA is TGTGCCAGCAGCGTAGGGAGGGACAGCGCGAACACCGGGGAGCTGTTTTTT.

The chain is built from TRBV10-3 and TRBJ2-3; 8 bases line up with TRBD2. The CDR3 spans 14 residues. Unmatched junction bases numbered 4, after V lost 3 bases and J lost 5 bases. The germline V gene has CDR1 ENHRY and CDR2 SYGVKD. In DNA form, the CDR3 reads TGTGCCATCAGTGAAAGGCTAGCGGGAGATACGCAGTATTTT. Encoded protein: CAISERLAGDTQYF.

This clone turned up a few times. CDR3 bases: TGTGCCAGCAGCTTAGGTAGAGCGGGAGGGCCCTCCTACAATGAGCAGTTCTTC. This translates into CASSLGRAGGPSYNEQFF. This chain uses TRBV11-3 with TRBJ2-1, with 10 bases aligning to TRBD2. The ends lost 1 base at V and 0 bases at J; junction bases unmatched: 6. The germline CDR1 and CDR2 sequences are SGHNT and YENEEA. The CDR3 has 18 residues.

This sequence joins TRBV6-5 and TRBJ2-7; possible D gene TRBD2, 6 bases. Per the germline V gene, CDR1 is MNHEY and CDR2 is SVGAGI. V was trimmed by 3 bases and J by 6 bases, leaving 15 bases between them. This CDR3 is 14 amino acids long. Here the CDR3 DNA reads TGTGCCAGCAGTTATGCCCCCACTAGCTCCGAGCAGTACTTC. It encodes CASSYAPTSSEQYF.

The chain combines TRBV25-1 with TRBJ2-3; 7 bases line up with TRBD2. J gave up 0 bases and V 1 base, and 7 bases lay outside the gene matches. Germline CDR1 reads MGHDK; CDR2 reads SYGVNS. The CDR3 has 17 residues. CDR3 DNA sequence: TGTGCCAGCAGTGAATGGGGGGGTAGCGGGAGCACAGATACGCAGTATTTT. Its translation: CASSEWGGSGSTDTQYF.

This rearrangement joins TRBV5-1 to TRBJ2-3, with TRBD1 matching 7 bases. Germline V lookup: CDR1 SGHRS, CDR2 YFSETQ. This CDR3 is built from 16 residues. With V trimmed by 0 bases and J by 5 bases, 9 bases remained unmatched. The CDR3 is CASSLGWTGDGDTQYF. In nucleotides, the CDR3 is TGCGCCAGCAGCTTGGGGTGGACAGGCGACGGAGATACGCAGTATTTT.

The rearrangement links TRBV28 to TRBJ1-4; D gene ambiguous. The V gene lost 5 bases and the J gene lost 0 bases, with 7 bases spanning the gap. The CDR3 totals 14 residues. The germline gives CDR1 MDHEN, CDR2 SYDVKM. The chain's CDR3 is CASSITATNEKLFF. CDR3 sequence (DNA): TGTGCCAGCAGTATAACTGCAACTAATGAAAAACTGTTTTTT.

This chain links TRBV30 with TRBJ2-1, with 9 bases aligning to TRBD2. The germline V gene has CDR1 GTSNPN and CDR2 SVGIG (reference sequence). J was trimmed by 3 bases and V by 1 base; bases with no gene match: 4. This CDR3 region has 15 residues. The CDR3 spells CAWSEGSGGYNEQFF. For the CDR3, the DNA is TGTGCCTGGAGTGAGGGTAGCGGGGGCTACAATGAGCAGTTCTTC.

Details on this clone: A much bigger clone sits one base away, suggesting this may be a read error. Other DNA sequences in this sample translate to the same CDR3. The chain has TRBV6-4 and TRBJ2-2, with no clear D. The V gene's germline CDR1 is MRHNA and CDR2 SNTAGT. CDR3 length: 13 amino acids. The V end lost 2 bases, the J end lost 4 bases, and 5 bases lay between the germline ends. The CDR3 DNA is TGTGCCAGCAGTGACAGAACCACCGGGGAGCTGTTTTTT. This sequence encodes CASSDRTTGELFF.

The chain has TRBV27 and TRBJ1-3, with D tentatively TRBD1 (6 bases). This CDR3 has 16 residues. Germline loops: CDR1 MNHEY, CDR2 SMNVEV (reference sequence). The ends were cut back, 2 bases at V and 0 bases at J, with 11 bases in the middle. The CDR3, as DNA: TGTGCCAGCAGTTTACAGGGGCCCTACTCTGGAAACACCATATATTTT. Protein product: CASSLQGPYSGNTIYF.

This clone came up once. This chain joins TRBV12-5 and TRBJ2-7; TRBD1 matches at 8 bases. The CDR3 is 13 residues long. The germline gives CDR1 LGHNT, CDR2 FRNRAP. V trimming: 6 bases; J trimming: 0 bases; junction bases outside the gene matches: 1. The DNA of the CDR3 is TGTGCTAGTGGCGGGACAGGCTCCTACGAGCAGTACTTC. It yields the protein CASGGTGSYEQYF.

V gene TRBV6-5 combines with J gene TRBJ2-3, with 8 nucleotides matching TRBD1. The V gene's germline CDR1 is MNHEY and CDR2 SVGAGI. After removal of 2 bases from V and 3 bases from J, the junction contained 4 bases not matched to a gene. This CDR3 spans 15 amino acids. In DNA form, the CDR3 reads TGTGCCAGCAGTTACGGAGACAGGGGTACAGATACGCAGTATTTT. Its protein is CASSYGDRGTDTQYF.

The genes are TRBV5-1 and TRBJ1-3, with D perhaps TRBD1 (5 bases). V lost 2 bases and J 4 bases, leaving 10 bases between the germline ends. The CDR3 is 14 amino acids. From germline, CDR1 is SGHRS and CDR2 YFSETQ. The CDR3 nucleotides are TGCGCCAGCAGCTTTCTGGGGCGAGGAAACACCATATATTTT. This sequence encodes CASSFLGRGNTIYF.

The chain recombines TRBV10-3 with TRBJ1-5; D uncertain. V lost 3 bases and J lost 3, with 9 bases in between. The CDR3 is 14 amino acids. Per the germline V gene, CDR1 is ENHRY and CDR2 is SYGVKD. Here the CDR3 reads CAISDRLTNQPQHF. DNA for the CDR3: TGTGCCATCAGTGACCGCCTAACCAATCAGCCCCAGCATTTT.

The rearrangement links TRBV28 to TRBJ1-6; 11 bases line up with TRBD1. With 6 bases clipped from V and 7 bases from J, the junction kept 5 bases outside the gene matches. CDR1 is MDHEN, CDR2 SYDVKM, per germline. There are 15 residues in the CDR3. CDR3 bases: TGTGCCAGCAGGGGGGGACAGGGGGTAAATTCACCCCTCCACTTT. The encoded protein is CASRGGQGVNSPLHF.

CDR3: CASSLRSGSSYNEQFF. The CDR3 DNA sequence: TGTGCCAGCAGCTTACGTAGCGGGAGCTCCTACAATGAGCAGTTCTTC. The rearrangement links TRBV9 to TRBJ2-1; TRBD2 matches 9 bases. Germline CDR1 SGDLS, CDR2 YYNGEE. This CDR3 region has 16 residues. The V segment lost 4 bases and the J segment 0 bases; nucleotides outside the gene matches: 5.

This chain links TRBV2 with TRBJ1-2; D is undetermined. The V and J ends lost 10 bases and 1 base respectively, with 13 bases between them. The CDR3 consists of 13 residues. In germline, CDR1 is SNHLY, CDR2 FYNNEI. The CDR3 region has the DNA TGTGCCACCCGATACACGGATAACTATGGCTACACCTTC. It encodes CATRYTDNYGYTF.

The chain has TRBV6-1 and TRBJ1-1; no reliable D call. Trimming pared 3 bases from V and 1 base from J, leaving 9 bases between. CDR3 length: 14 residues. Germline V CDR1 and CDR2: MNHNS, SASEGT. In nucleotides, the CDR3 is TGTGCCAGCAGTGATTCTGCAGAGAACACTGAAGCTTTCTTT. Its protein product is CASSDSAENTEAFF.

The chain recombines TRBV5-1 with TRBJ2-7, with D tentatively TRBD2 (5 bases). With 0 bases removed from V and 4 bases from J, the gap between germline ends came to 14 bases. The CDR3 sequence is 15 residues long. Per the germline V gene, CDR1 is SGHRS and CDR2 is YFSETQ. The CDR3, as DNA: TGCGCCAGCAGCTTGGCCTCGGGGTTTCAATACGAGCAGTACTTC. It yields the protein CASSLASGFQYEQYF.

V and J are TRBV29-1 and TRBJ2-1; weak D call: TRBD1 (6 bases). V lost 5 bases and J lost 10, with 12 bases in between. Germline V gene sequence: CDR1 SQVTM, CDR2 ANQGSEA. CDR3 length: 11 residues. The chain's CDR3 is CSVYRDGEQFF. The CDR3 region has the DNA TGCAGCGTTTACAGGGATGGGGAGCAGTTCTTC.

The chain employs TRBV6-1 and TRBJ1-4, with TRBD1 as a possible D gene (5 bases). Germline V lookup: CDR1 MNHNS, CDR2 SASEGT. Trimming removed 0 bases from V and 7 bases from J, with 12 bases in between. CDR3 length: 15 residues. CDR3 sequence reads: CASSEARGRVEKLFF. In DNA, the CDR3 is TGTGCCAGCAGTGAAGCACGGGGGAGGGTTGAAAAACTGTTTTTT.